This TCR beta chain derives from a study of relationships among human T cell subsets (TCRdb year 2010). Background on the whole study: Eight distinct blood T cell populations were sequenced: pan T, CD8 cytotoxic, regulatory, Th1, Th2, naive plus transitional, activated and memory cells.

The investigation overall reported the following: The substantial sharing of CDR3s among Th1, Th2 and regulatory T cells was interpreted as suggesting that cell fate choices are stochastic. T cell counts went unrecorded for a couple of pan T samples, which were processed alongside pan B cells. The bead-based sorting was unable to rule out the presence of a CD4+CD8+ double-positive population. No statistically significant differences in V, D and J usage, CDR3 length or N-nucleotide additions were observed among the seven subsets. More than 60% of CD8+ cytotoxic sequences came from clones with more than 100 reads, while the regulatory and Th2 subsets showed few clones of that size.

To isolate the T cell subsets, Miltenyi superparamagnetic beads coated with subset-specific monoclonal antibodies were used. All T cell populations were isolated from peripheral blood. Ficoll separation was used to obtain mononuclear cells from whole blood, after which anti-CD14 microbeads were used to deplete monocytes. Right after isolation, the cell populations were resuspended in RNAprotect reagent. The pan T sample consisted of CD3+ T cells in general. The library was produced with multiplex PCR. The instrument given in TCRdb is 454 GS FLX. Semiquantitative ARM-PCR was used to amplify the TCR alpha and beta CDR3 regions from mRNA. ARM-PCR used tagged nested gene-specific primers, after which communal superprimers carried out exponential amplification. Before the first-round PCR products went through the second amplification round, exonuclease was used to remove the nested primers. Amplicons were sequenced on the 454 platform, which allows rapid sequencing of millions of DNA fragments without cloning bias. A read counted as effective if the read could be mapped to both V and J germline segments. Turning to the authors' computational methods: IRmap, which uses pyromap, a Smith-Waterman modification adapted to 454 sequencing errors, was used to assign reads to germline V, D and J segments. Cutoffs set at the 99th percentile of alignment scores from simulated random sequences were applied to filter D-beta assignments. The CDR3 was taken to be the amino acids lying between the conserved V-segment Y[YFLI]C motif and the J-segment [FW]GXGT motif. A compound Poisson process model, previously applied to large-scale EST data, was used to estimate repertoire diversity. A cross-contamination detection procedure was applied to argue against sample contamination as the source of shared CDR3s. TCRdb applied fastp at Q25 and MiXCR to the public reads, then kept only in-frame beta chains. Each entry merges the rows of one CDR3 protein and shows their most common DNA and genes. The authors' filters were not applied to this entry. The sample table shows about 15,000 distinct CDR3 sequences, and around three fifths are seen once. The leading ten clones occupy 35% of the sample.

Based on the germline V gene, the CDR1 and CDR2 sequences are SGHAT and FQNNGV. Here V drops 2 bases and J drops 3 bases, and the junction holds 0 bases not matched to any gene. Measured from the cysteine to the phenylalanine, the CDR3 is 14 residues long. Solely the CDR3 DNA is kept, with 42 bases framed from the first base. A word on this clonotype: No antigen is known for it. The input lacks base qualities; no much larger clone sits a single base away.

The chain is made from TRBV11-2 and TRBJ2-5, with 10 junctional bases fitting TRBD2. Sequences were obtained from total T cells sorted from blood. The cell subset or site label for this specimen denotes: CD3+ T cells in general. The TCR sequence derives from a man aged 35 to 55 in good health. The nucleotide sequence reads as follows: TGTGCCAGCAGCTTACTAGCGGGAGAAGAGACCCAGTACTTC. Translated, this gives CASSLLAGEETQYF.